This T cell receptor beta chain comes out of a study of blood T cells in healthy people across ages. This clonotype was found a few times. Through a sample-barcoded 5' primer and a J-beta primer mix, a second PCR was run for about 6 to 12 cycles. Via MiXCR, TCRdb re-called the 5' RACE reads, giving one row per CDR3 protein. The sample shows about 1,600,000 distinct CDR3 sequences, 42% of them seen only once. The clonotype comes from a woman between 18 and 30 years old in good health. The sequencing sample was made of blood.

DNA for the CDR3: TGTGCCAGCAGTTACCTAACTAGCGCGGGAGTGGGTGAGCAGTTCTTC. This codes for CASSYLTSAGVGEQFF. This chain uses TRBV6-2 or TRBV6-3 with TRBJ2-1; 7 bases line up with TRBD2. Germline CDR1 MNHEY, CDR2 SVGEGT. Germline trimming cut 2 bases from V and 9 bases from J; bases unmatched to any gene: 13. CDR3 length: 16 residues.